The next 2 T cell receptor beta chains were all read from a single sample in a study of OX40 agonist ivuxolimab in advanced cancers. The protocol used for the library was the immunoSEQ multiplex PCR assay. Not all clones reach the TCRdb copy of this immuneACCESS table, which keeps in-frame sequences only. Checked studies attribute under half of the gap to unresolved V genes and leave the rest unexplained. Across this sample there are 79,000 or so clones, with roughly nine tenths seen only once. The ten largest make up about 1.7% of the sample. The starting material was CD4+ or CD8+ T cells sorted from blood, obtained in a trial of the OX40 agonist ivuxolimab. These receptor sequences come from an adult with an advanced solid tumor such as melanoma, head and neck, liver or kidney cancer.

V is TRBV5-6 and J is TRBJ1-2, with 9 nucleotides matching TRBD1. CDR3 length equals 16 residues. J gave up 3 bases and V 5 bases, and 11 bases lay outside the gene matches. Germline CDR1 reads SGHDT; CDR2 reads YYEEEE. The CDR3 sequence: CASSLPGTGWDYGYTF. CDR3 nucleotide sequence: TGTGCCAGCAGTCTCCCCGGGACAGGGTGGGACTATGGCTACACCTTC.

The chain links TRBV7-9 to TRBJ2-4; TRBD1 aligns across 7 bases. Germline V lookup: CDR1 SEHNR, CDR2 FQNEAQ (reference sequence). The V and J ends lost 1 base and 2 bases, in that order; junction bases with no gene match: 5. This CDR3 has 16 residues. CDR3 DNA sequence: TGTGCCAGCAGCTTAGGAGAGGGACAGTCCAAAAACATTCAGTACTTC. Protein sequence: CASSLGEGQSKNIQYF.